This entry lists 11 T cell receptor beta chains sequenced from one sample in a study of regulatory T cells in long-lasting Graves disease. To make TCR beta libraries, researchers used iRepertoire HTBI primers and Arm-PCR of CDR3 regions. A single record per CDR3 protein comes from TCRdb applying MiXCR to the multiplex PCR reads. The table records roughly 430,000 distinct CDR3 sequences, under 25% of them present only once. Time point: persistent/refractory GD, antithyroid drugs over 5 years with positive TRAb. PBMC RNA served as the TCR library source. Specimen: peripheral blood mononuclear cells (PBMCs), collected when the disease was refractory, from a patient treated with antithyroid drugs. The source of these receptors is a female donor with Graves disease.

This clonotype was detected many times. This chain uses TRBV6-1 with TRBJ1-2, with D unclear. This CDR3 contains 14 residues. The germline gives CDR1 MNHNS, CDR2 SASEGT. V lost 6 bases and J lost 4, with 15 bases in between. DNA of the CDR3: TGTGCCAGCAGCTCCCCGGCCCGGGGCTATGGCTACACCTTC. Translated, it gives CASSSPARGYGYTF.

This clonotype was observed at least ten times. This chain uses TRBV2 with TRBJ2-7; D is unresolved. This CDR3 has 15 amino acids. V dropped 7 bases and J dropped 5 bases, with 21 bases sitting between them. Germline CDR1 and CDR2: SNHLY and FYNNEI. CDR3 in DNA: TGTGCCAGCACCCGGACCGCAGACCCACTGGACGAGCAGTACTTC. Amino acids: CASTRTADPLDEQYF.

The chain carries TRBV29-1 and TRBJ2-5; the D gene is possibly TRBD1 (6 bases). The V end was cut by 3 bases, the J end by 4 bases, with 15 bases between. The CDR3 has 14 residues. Germline V gene sequence: CDR1 SQVTM, CDR2 ANQGSEA. CDR3 nucleotide sequence: TGCAGCGTTGAGGTAGAGGGCAGGGGAGAGACCCAGTACTTC. Its translation is CSVEVEGRGETQYF.

The table lists this clonotype with a few counts. The chain employs TRBV6-5 and TRBJ1-5, with 8 positions matching TRBD1. CDR1 and CDR2 (germline): MNHEY, SVGAGI. With V trimmed by 2 bases and J by 7 bases, 7 bases remained unmatched. CDR3 length: 15 residues. The CDR3 nucleotides read TGTGCCAGCAGTTACCTTCCAGGGGGCCGCCAGCCCCAGCATTTT. This translates into CASSYLPGGRQPQHF.

This clonotype was picked up many times. This rearrangement joins TRBV11-1 to TRBJ2-7; 9 bases align to TRBD2. The germline V gene encodes CDR1 SGHAT and CDR2 FQDESV (reference sequence). V was clipped by 3 bases and J by 4 bases; unmatched bases: 4. This CDR3 is built from 14 residues. The DNA for the CDR3 is TGTGCCAGCAGCTTGGTTAGCGGGAGTTACGAGCAGTACTTC. Protein product: CASSLVSGSYEQYF.

This clonotype was seen at least ten times. The rearrangement uses TRBV15 and TRBJ1-5; the match to TRBD1 covers 7 bases. This CDR3 has 15 amino acids. Per the germline V gene, CDR1 is LNHNV and CDR2 is YYDKDF (reference sequence). V lost 5 bases, J lost 7 bases, and 11 bases stayed unmatched. CDR3 region: CATSRTTGVGQPQHF. The CDR3 nucleotides read TGTGCCACCAGCCGGACAACAGGGGTCGGGCAGCCCCAGCATTTT.

This clonotype was counted many times. The chain couples TRBV19 to TRBJ2-5; 8 bases line up with TRBD2. The length of the CDR3 is 16 residues. In germline, CDR1 is LNHDA, CDR2 SQIVND (reference sequence). V shed 0 bases and J 5 bases; nucleotides not matched to a gene: 8. CDR3 in amino acids: CASSIDPTGGPETQYF. CDR3 DNA: TGTGCCAGTAGTATAGATCCGACGGGAGGGCCTGAGACCCAGTACTTC. The entire variable domain, with the rest obtained from reference TRBV19 and TRBJ2-5, is as follows: DGGITQSPKYLFRKEGQNVTLSCEQNLNHDAMYWYRQDPGQGLRLIYYSQIVNDFQKGDIAEGYSVSREKKESFPLTVTSAQKNPTAFYLCASSIDPTGGPETQYFGPGTRLLVL.

This clonotype was seen repeatedly, ten times or more. The chain recombines TRBV6-1 with TRBJ2-2; 7 bases map to TRBD2. CDR1 and CDR2 (germline): MNHNS, SASEGT. Trimming at V came to 8 bases and at J to 1 base, leaving 10 bases not matched to a gene. CDR3 length: 16 residues. The CDR3 reads CASFWRGRGNTGELFF. In nucleotides, the CDR3 is TGTGCCAGCTTCTGGAGAGGGAGGGGGAACACCGGGGAGCTGTTTTTT.

Ten or more counts support this clonotype. The gene calls are TRBV28 and TRBJ2-7; D possibly corresponds to TRBD1 (6 bases). The CDR3 has 13 residues. Germline values: CDR1 MDHEN, CDR2 SYDVKM. Trimming removed 6 bases from V and 4 bases from J, with 13 bases in between. CDR3 sequence (DNA): TGTGCCAGCAGCAAGACAGGACTGTACGAGCAGTACTTC. Protein product: CASSKTGLYEQYF.

This clonotype has a handful of counts. This chain links TRBV28 with TRBJ2-1; TRBD2 aligns across 11 bases. Germline CDR1 MDHEN, CDR2 SYDVKM. The CDR3 is 20 amino acids. The V gene end was trimmed by 6 bases and the J gene end by 4 bases; junction bases not matched to a gene: 20. The CDR3 loop reads CASSRTLRLAGGSPYNEQFF. CDR3 coding DNA: TGTGCCAGCAGCCGCACTCTCCGGCTAGCGGGAGGCAGCCCATACAATGAGCAGTTCTTC.

This chain uses TRBV11-3 with TRBJ2-1; 8 bases are a match to TRBD1. Germline CDR1 is SGHNT and CDR2 is YENEEA. The CDR3 has 15 amino acids. Unmatched junction bases numbered 8, after V lost 3 bases and J lost 7 bases. CDR3 protein: CASSLGQAQANEQFF. As DNA, the CDR3 is TGTGCCAGCAGCTTGGGACAGGCCCAGGCAAATGAGCAGTTCTTC.